These 5 T cell receptor beta chains originate from one sample sequenced in a study of cytomegalovirus exposure and HLA in healthy donors (dated by TCRdb to about 2017). The protocol used for the library was the immunoSEQ multiplex PCR assay. For the multiplex PCR, a mixture combining 60 forward primers for TCR Vbeta segments and 13 reverse primers for TCR Jbeta segments was used. TCRdb retrieved this table from immuneACCESS and kept in-frame rearrangements only. Not all clones are present; in checked studies, unresolved V genes account for under half, and no reason is known for the remainder. This sample lists 150,000 to 200,000 clones; around 81% were detected once. The ten top clones hold more than 1.5% of the sample. Material: PBMCs. Receptor source: a man aged 18 to 29 in good health and CMV-seronegative.

This clone was counted a few times. The chain uses TRBV15 and TRBJ1-4, with unresolved D. The germline V and J ends were trimmed by 0 bases and 0 bases, with 5 bases remaining between them. Germline V lookup: CDR1 LNHNV, CDR2 YYDKDF (reference sequence). The CDR3 is 15 amino acids. CDR3 sequence: CATSRDRATNEKLFF. The CDR3 bases are TGTGCCACCAGCAGAGATCGGGCAACTAATGAAAAACTGTTTTTT. Full variable domain (rest looked up from reference TRBV15 and TRBJ1-4): DAMVIQNPRYQVTQFGKPVTLSCSQTLNHNVMYWYQQKSSQAPKLLFHYYDKDFNNEADTPDNFQSRRPNTSFCFLDIRSPGLGDTAMYLCATSRDRATNEKLFFGSGTQLSVL.

This clone has only a few counts. Here the CDR3 DNA reads TGTGCCAGCAGCGTAGAACCATCAGTCTTGGGGGGTGGAGAGCAGTACTTC. Its translation is CASSVEPSVLGGGEQYF. The chain couples TRBV9 to TRBJ2-7, with D possibly TRBD2 on 6 matching bases. Germline V gene sequence: CDR1 SGDLS, CDR2 YYNGEE. The CDR3 has 17 residues. V lost 0 bases and J lost 7, with 23 bases in between.

The sample holds a few counts of this clone. This chain uses TRBV6-1 with TRBJ2-1; TRBD2 matches 7 bases. This CDR3 is 14 amino acids long. The V gene end was trimmed by 2 bases and the J gene end by 8 bases; junction bases not matched to a gene: 6. Germline V gene data show CDR1 as MNHNS and CDR2 as SASEGT. CDR3 coding DNA: TGTGCCAGCAGTGAAATTCTAGCGGCGGATGAGCAGTTCTTC. This encodes CASSEILAADEQFF.

J is TRBJ2-5 and V is TRBV27; 7 bases align to TRBD2. The trim removed 9 bases at V and 4 bases at J, leaving 11 bases unmatched. Germline-derived CDR1 and CDR2 are MNHEY and SMNVEV (reference sequence). This CDR3 contains 14 residues. The CDR3 loop reads CASKHPPGGETQYF. Here the CDR3 DNA reads TGTGCCAGTAAACACCCCCCGGGGGGAGAGACCCAGTACTTC.

The V and J genes are TRBV7-9 and TRBJ2-1, with TRBD2 matching over 9 bases. The J segment lost 7 bases and the V segment lost 1 base, leaving 11 bases of the junction unmatched. The CDR3 runs to 17 residues. Germline V gene sequence: CDR1 SEHNR, CDR2 FQNEAQ (reference sequence). The CDR3 DNA follows: TGTGCCAGCAGCTTAGAGCCCTTGCGGGGGGGCCGGAATGAGCAGTTCTTC. This encodes CASSLEPLRGGRNEQFF.